What follows are 18 T cell receptor beta chains derived from one specimen sequenced in a study of T cells in Graves' hyperthyroidism and ophthalmopathy. Researchers amplified the TCR beta CDR3 regions from RNA transcripts. When the TCR CDR3 underwent first-round RT-PCR, the HTBI primer set was used. MiXCR, run by TCRdb on the multiplex PCR reads, gives a single entry per CDR3 protein. Here the sample spans about 360,000 distinct CDR3 sequences, under 15% being singletons. The sequencing input was blood. These receptors were taken from a woman between 18 and 29 years old with Graves' hyperthyroidism.

The chain joins TRBV9 to TRBJ2-3; D unclear. CDR1 and CDR2 (germline): SGDLS, YYNGEE. V was shortened by 0 bases and J by 6 bases, with 8 bases between the two germline ends. CDR3 size: 13 residues. The CDR3 DNA follows: TGTGCCAGCAGCGTAGAAGGTAGCGATACGCAGTATTTT. It yields the protein CASSVEGSDTQYF.

This clonotype was seen ten or more times. CDR3 sequence (DNA): TGTGCCAGCTCAAAACCGGGACTAGCGGGAGTGGATGAGCAGTTCTTC. It translates to CASSKPGLAGVDEQFF. This chain links TRBV18 with TRBJ2-1; TRBD2 matches at 14 bases. V lost 5 bases, J lost 8 bases, and 8 bases stayed unmatched. Germline V lookup: CDR1 KGHSH, CDR2 LQKENI. The CDR3 consists of 16 residues.

This clonotype was counted ten times or more. V gene TRBV12-3 or TRBV12-4 combines with J gene TRBJ2-1, with 8 bases that match TRBD2. The J segment lost 9 bases and the V segment lost 2 bases, leaving 6 bases of the junction unmatched. This CDR3 contains 14 residues. The CDR3 sequence: CASSLSGGRGEQFF. The DNA for the CDR3 is TGTGCCAGCAGTTTAAGCGGGGGACGGGGTGAGCAGTTCTTC.

This clonotype was detected a few times. This chain connects TRBV20-1 to TRBJ2-3, with 14 bases identical to TRBD2. J gave up 3 bases and V 3 bases, and 8 bases lay outside the gene matches. CDR3 length: 17 amino acids. Germline V gives CDR1 DFQATT, CDR2 SNEGSKA (reference sequence). CDR3: CSASPGLAGELTDTQYF. The CDR3 DNA sequence: TGCAGTGCTAGCCCGGGACTAGCGGGGGAGTTAACAGATACGCAGTATTTT.

This clonotype came up many times. The V and J genes are TRBV2 and TRBJ1-1; the match to TRBD1 covers 9 bases. The V gene's germline CDR1 is SNHLY and CDR2 FYNNEI. The V and J ends lost 6 bases and 6 bases, in that order; junction bases with no gene match: 5. This CDR3 contains 13 residues. The CDR3 DNA reads TGTGCCAGCAGGGGGACAGGGATGTCTGAAGCTTTCTTT. This gives the protein CASRGTGMSEAFF. Combining the CDR3 with reference TRBV2 and TRBJ1-1 gives the whole variable domain EPEVTQTPSHQVTQMGQEVILRCVPISNHLYFYWYRQILGQKVEFLVSFYNNEISEKSEIFDDQFSVERPDGSNFTLKIRSTKLEDSAMYFCASRGTGMSEAFFGQGTRLTVV.

This clonotype has a count of ten or more. V and J are TRBV29-1 and TRBJ1-2, with D maybe TRBD1 (5 bases). CDR1 and CDR2 (germline): SQVTM, ANQGSEA. There are 13 residues in the CDR3. V shed 6 bases and J shed 2 bases, with 13 bases lying between them. CDR3 DNA: TGCAGCGTCCGAGCCGACAGCAACTATGGCTACACCTTC. It specifies CSVRADSNYGYTF.

Details on this clonotype: This clone may be a read error of a much larger clone one base away. V usage is TRBV30 and J usage is TRBJ2-7; 8 nucleotides line up with TRBD2. With 8 bases clipped from V and 3 bases from J, the junction kept 15 bases outside the gene matches. Germline V gives CDR1 GTSNPN, CDR2 SVGIG (reference sequence). The CDR3 runs 15 residues. The chain's CDR3 is CARGLGAGGYYEQYF. The CDR3 bases are TGTGCCCGGGGGTTGGGGGCGGGGGGCTACTACGAGCAGTACTTC.

As concerns this clonotype: At one end, the junction sequence differs from germline, possibly due to a read error. V is TRBV27 and J is TRBJ1-1; D is unresolved. The CDR3 has 14 amino acids. Germline lookup yields CDR1 MNHEY and CDR2 SMNVEV (reference sequence). The CDR3, as DNA: TGTGCCGGCAGTGAAACCCAGGTGAACACTGAAGCTTTCTTT. Its translation: CAGSETQVNTEAFF.

There are many counts of this clonotype. The chain has TRBV6-1 and TRBJ1-2; D gene unclear. Trimming took off 1 base at V and 2 bases at J, with 11 bases between the two ends. The CDR3 length is 15 residues. CDR1 is MNHNS, CDR2 SASEGT, per germline. Written as DNA, the CDR3 is TGTGCCAGCAGTGAAGGTTGGGATCCGAACTATGGCTACACCTTC. This encodes CASSEGWDPNYGYTF.

The V gene is TRBV20-1, the J gene TRBJ1-1, with TRBD1 matching over 7 bases. Germline lookup yields CDR1 DFQATT and CDR2 SNEGSKA (reference sequence). The CDR3 runs to 13 residues. J gave up 4 bases and V 4 bases, and 6 bases lay outside the gene matches. CDR3 amino acids: CSANHRGITEAFF. Written as DNA, the CDR3 is TGCAGTGCTAACCACAGGGGTATCACTGAAGCTTTCTTT.

The table lists this clonotype with many counts. This rearrangement joins TRBV28 to TRBJ1-4, with no clear D. Germline V lookup: CDR1 MDHEN, CDR2 SYDVKM. The ends were cut back, 5 bases at V and 10 bases at J, with 11 bases in the middle. The CDR3 covers 12 residues. CDR3 DNA: TGTGCCAGCAGTCCTCAGGTGGGAAAACTGTTTTTT. Its protein is CASSPQVGKLFF.

This CDR3 reads CASSLARGLNTEAFF. The CDR3 nucleotides are TGTGCCAGCAGCTTAGCCCGAGGGTTGAACACTGAAGCTTTCTTT. The genes are TRBV7-9 and TRBJ1-1; unclear D gene. The ends were cut back, 0 bases at V and 0 bases at J, with 8 bases in the middle. The CDR3 sequence is 15 residues long. CDR1 is SEHNR, CDR2 FQNEAQ, per germline (reference sequence).

This clonotype was recorded many times. This sequence joins TRBV28 and TRBJ2-1; possibly TRBD1 for D (7 bases). V lost 6 bases and J 3 bases, leaving 18 bases between the germline ends. The germline V gene encodes CDR1 MDHEN and CDR2 SYDVKM. The CDR3 has 16 residues. DNA of the CDR3: TGTGCCAGCAGACCCCAGGGGGACTCGGTCTACAATGAGCAGTTCTTC. Its protein is CASRPQGDSVYNEQFF.

This clonotype was picked up many times. V and J are TRBV28 and TRBJ2-1; TRBD2 might be the D (5 bases). Trimming cost V 4 bases and J 4 bases, with 8 bases left between them. The CDR3 runs to 13 residues. The V gene's germline CDR1 is MDHEN and CDR2 SYDVKM. CDR3 protein: CASSSGVYNEQFF. DNA for the CDR3: TGTGCCAGCAGTTCCGGGGTATACAATGAGCAGTTCTTC.

The rearrangement joins TRBV20-1 to TRBJ1-2; D remains unclear. Germline assignment: CDR1 DFQATT and CDR2 SNEGSKA (reference sequence). V was shortened by 6 bases and J by 4 bases, with 15 bases between the two germline ends. This CDR3 spans 13 amino acids. The CDR3 region is CSAEPWASYGYTF. The CDR3, as DNA: TGCAGTGCCGAACCCTGGGCGAGCTATGGCTACACCTTC.

This clonotype occurred many times. The chain recombines TRBV3-1 with TRBJ2-1, with 7 bases lining up with TRBD2. Germline CDR1 LGHDT, CDR2 YNNKEL (reference sequence). V gave up 4 bases and J gave up 8 bases; unmatched junction bases: 8. The CDR3 is made up of 14 amino acids. CDR3 protein: CASSPTTRGDEQFF. The CDR3 DNA sequence: TGTGCCAGCAGCCCGACAACCCGGGGGGATGAGCAGTTCTTC.

This clonotype has just a few counts. The J gene is TRBJ2-1, the V gene TRBV14, with D perhaps given as TRBD1 or TRBD2 (6 bases each). Germline CDR1 reads SGHDN; CDR2 reads FVKESK. CDR3 length: 14 residues. V shed 0 bases and J shed 12 bases, with 15 bases lying between them. The CDR3 nucleotides are TGTGCCAGCAGCCAAGATCGGAGGGGGGTTTCGCAGTTCTTC. Its translation is CASSQDRRGVSQFF.

The rearrangement uses TRBV20-1 and TRBJ1-6; TRBD1 agrees at 12 bases. This CDR3 is 16 amino acids long. Germline V gene sequence: CDR1 DFQATT, CDR2 SNEGSKA (reference sequence). J lost 7 bases, V lost 5 bases, and 9 bases had no gene match. The CDR3 DNA reads as TGCAGTGCTTGGGCCGGGACAGGGGGCGGGAATTCACCCCTCCACTTT. Translating gives CSAWAGTGGGNSPLHF.